A single sample gave rise to the 4 T cell receptor beta chains below, sequenced in a study of molecular identifiers for immune sequencing clone quantification. TCRdb re-analysed the PCR reads in MiXCR, keeping a single row per CDR3 protein. The sample has 85,000 to 100,000 distinct CDR3 sequences; roughly 26% are singletons. Sequencing input: naive CD8+ T cells from blood, with Jurkat cell RNA spiked in. The subset is: FACS-sorted CD8+CD4-CCR7+CD45RA+ naive T cells. These receptors were obtained from a human donor in good health. Some libraries in this study had Jurkat cell RNA spiked in.

This clonotype was seen at least ten times. This sequence joins TRBV6-5 and TRBJ2-3; D perhaps matches TRBD2 (6 bases). The CDR3 is made up of 14 amino acids. The V gene lost 2 bases and the J gene lost 4 bases, with 10 bases spanning the gap. The germline V gene has CDR1 MNHEY and CDR2 SVGAGI. CDR3 protein: CASSYGGEADTQYF. CDR3 DNA: TGTGCCAGCAGTTACGGAGGGGAAGCAGATACGCAGTATTTT.

As regards this clonotype: Mismatch with germline at one junction end may stem from a read error. CDR3 sequence reads: CASILGTSGVTDTQYF. CDR3 in DNA: TGTGCCAGCATCCTTGGGACTAGCGGGGTCACAGACACGCAGTATTTT. The rearrangement uses TRBV5-3 and TRBJ2-3; 13 nucleotides match TRBD2. TRBV5-3 qualifies as an ORF whose function is uncertain. The CDR3 contains 16 residues.

This clonotype was counted only a few times. The gene calls are TRBV2 and TRBJ2-7; unclear D gene. This CDR3 is built from 13 residues. In germline, CDR1 is SNHLY, CDR2 FYNNEI. The V end was cut by 3 bases, the J end by 2 bases, with 8 bases between. The chain's CDR3 is CASSDGRPYEQYF. In DNA, the CDR3 is TGTGCCAGCAGTGACGGACGCCCCTACGAGCAGTACTTC.

Ten or more counts support this clonotype. The V call is TRBV6-5, the J call TRBJ2-7; possibly TRBD2 for D (7 bases). This CDR3 has 14 residues. The V gene's germline CDR1 is MNHEY and CDR2 SVGAGI. The V gene lost 8 bases and the J gene lost 5 bases, with 19 bases spanning the gap. CDR3 sequence reads: CASLRGAGAHEQYF. The CDR3 DNA sequence: TGTGCCAGCCTCCGGGGGGCGGGAGCCCACGAGCAGTACTTC.